One and the same sample provided the 22 T cell receptor beta chains below, sequenced in a study of OX40 agonist ivuxolimab in advanced cancers. Libraries were prepared by immunoSEQ multiplex PCR; TCRdb keeps only in-frame clonotypes and omits some of them. The table lists tens of thousands of clones, approximately 92% of them singletons. Sequencing was performed on CD4+ or CD8+ T cells sorted from blood, taken in a trial of the OX40 agonist ivuxolimab. The receptors shown here come from an adult with an advanced solid tumor such as melanoma, head and neck, liver or kidney cancer.

This clone showed up just a few times. The V call is TRBV9, the J call TRBJ2-1, with 9 bases aligning to TRBD2. The CDR3 is 16 residues long. Germline V lookup: CDR1 SGDLS, CDR2 YYNGEE. Trimming removed 3 bases from V and 4 bases from J; junction bases left unmatched: 8. The CDR3 is CASSARGTSNYNEQFF. CDR3 DNA sequence: TGTGCCAGCAGCGCGAGAGGGACTAGCAATTACAATGAGCAGTTCTTC.

The chain links TRBV21-1 to TRBJ2-7; the D call of TRBD2 is as the table states it, not checked on the DNA. TRBV21-1 is noted as a pseudogene. The length of the CDR3 is 14 residues. The CDR3 is CARLGPGSSYEQYV. CDR3 DNA sequence: TGTGCCAGACTTGGCCCGGGGAGCTCCTACGAGCAGTACGTC.

V is TRBV10-2 and J is TRBJ1-2; unclear D gene. The CDR3 has 13 residues. The V gene lost 0 bases and the J gene lost 5 bases, with 7 bases spanning the gap. Germline-derived CDR1 and CDR2 are WSHSY and SAAADI. The CDR3 spells CASSESGGYGYTF. The CDR3 coding sequence is TGCGCCAGCAGTGAGTCGGGTGGTTATGGCTACACCTTC.

This chain joins TRBV30 and TRBJ2-2, with unresolved D. The CDR3 runs to 12 residues. CDR1 is GTSNPN and CDR2 is SVGIG in the germline V gene (reference sequence). Trimming shortened V by 2 bases and J by 6 bases, and 7 bases separated the two germline ends. In nucleotides, the CDR3 is TGTGCCTGGAGTCAGCGCGCCGGGGAGCTGTTTTTT. Protein: CAWSQRAGELFF.

The V gene is TRBV6-6, the J gene TRBJ2-3; tentative D call: TRBD2 (5 bases). This CDR3 comprises 12 residues. Germline CDR1 reads MNHNY; CDR2 reads SVGAGI (reference sequence). V was cut by 2 bases and J by 5 bases, with 5 bases left in between. The CDR3 region is CASSYGRDTQYF. The CDR3 bases are TGTGCCAGCAGTTACGGGAGAGATACGCAGTATTTT.

The CDR3: CASSSPLLAGGRDTQYF. CDR3 bases: TGTGCCAGCAGTTCACCCCTACTAGCGGGGGGGCGGGATACGCAGTATTTT. The chain combines TRBV2 with TRBJ2-3; 13 bases align to TRBD2. Germline loops: CDR1 SNHLY, CDR2 FYNNEI. J gave up 6 bases and V 5 bases, and 11 bases lay outside the gene matches. The CDR3 is made up of 17 amino acids.

The V and J genes are TRBV11-1 and TRBJ2-3, with 10 positions matching TRBD2. Germline CDR1 is SGHAT and CDR2 is FQDESV (reference sequence). Trimming removed 5 bases from V and 5 bases from J; junction bases left unmatched: 7. The CDR3 has 15 amino acids. The CDR3 nucleotides read TGTGCCAGCAGCCCCGGGACTAGCGCTGTAGATACGCAGTATTTT. It yields the protein CASSPGTSAVDTQYF.

The rearrangement links TRBV10-3 to TRBJ2-7; TRBD1 aligns across 11 bases. The CDR3 consists of 14 residues. The germline CDR1 and CDR2 sequences are ENHRY and SYGVKD. V lost 7 bases, J lost 7 bases, and 9 bases stayed unmatched. In DNA form, the CDR3 reads TGTGCCATCAAAAGGGACAGGGGGTTCGGGGAGCAGTACGTC. It specifies CAIKRDRGFGEQYV.

This clone appeared a single time. The gene calls are TRBV7-2 and TRBJ1-1, with a possible D match to TRBD1 (5 bases). Germline V gives CDR1 SGHTA, CDR2 FQGNSA. This CDR3 is built from 14 residues. The V end lost 6 bases, the J end lost 1 base, and 12 bases lay between the germline ends. The CDR3 protein is CASSFRDGNTEAFF. CDR3 bases: TGTGCCAGCAGTTTCCGGGACGGGAACACTGAAGCTTTCTTT.

This chain links TRBV5-1 with TRBJ1-5; no firm D call. Per the germline V gene, CDR1 is SGHRS and CDR2 is YFSETQ. V gave up 1 base and J gave up 1 base, with 3 bases separating them. The CDR3 sequence is 13 residues long. The CDR3 sequence: CASSLNSNQPQHF. The DNA for the CDR3 is TGCGCCAGCAGCTTGAACAGCAATCAGCCCCAGCATTTT.

The chain links TRBV7-6 to TRBJ1-3; D is possibly TRBD1 (5 bases). Germline loops: CDR1 SGHVS, CDR2 FNYEAQ. The CDR3 sequence is 18 residues long. V was pared by 1 base and J by 1 base, with 17 bases between. CDR3 sequence reads: CASSLEVGGVHSGNTIYF. The CDR3 DNA follows: TGTGCCAGCAGCTTAGAGGTGGGGGGAGTACATTCTGGAAACACCATATATTTT.

This clone was counted a single time. V gene TRBV18 combines with J gene TRBJ1-5; D call uncertain. This CDR3 is 16 amino acids long. V was cut by 5 bases and J by 0 bases, with 14 bases left in between. In germline, CDR1 is KGHSH, CDR2 LQKENI. Written as DNA, the CDR3 is TGTGCCAGCTCAACTTCCGGGAGAAATAGCAATCAGCCCCAGCATTTT. It encodes CASSTSGRNSNQPQHF.

The genes are TRBV6-5 and TRBJ2-3; D possibly corresponds to TRBD1 (5 bases). With 0 bases removed from V and 4 bases from J, the gap between germline ends came to 11 bases. The V gene's germline CDR1 is MNHEY and CDR2 SVGAGI. This CDR3 has 15 amino acids. The CDR3 sequence is CASSYSGALADTQYF. CDR3 nucleotides: TGTGCCAGCAGTTACTCAGGGGCGTTAGCAGATACGCAGTATTTT.

This sequence joins TRBV10-1 and TRBJ2-7, with D perhaps matching TRBD2 (6 bases). This CDR3 is built from 16 residues. In germline, CDR1 is WNHNN, CDR2 SYGVQD (reference sequence). V gave up 1 base and J gave up 4 bases, with 17 bases separating them. CDR3 loop: CASSELEGSAAYEQYF. In nucleotides, the CDR3 is TGCGCCAGCAGTGAGTTGGAGGGGTCTGCGGCGTACGAGCAGTACTTC.

The rearrangement uses TRBV5-1 and TRBJ1-1; TRBD1 might be the D (5 bases). The V end lost 4 bases, the J end lost 1 base, and 23 bases lay between the germline ends. The CDR3 consists of 18 residues. The germline V gene encodes CDR1 SGHRS and CDR2 YFSETQ. The DNA for the CDR3 is TGCGCCAGCAGCGACCCACGATCCAGGGTAGAGCAGAACACTGAAGCTTTCTTT. Translation: CASSDPRSRVEQNTEAFF.

This clone has only a few counts. The J gene is TRBJ1-2, the V gene TRBV19, with a weak D call TRBD1 (5 bases). Trimming removed 3 bases at V and 6 bases at J, with 20 bases between. Germline CDR1 LNHDA, CDR2 SQIVND (reference sequence). This CDR3 is 16 amino acids long. The CDR3 region is CASSILSGQGNDGYTF. The CDR3 DNA reads as TGTGCCAGTAGTATTTTGAGCGGGCAGGGAAATGATGGCTACACCTTC.

The CDR3 region is CASSSGQAGEQYF. DNA of the CDR3: TGCGCCAGCAGCTCCGGACAGGCGGGGGAGCAGTACTTC. The V gene is TRBV5-1, the J gene TRBJ2-7; the D gene is possibly TRBD1 (7 bases). The germline gives CDR1 SGHRS, CDR2 YFSETQ. Trimming removed 3 bases at V and 7 bases at J, with 14 bases between. The CDR3 covers 13 residues.

The chain carries TRBV18 and TRBJ1-1; D call uncertain. Trimming shortened V by 3 bases and J by 0 bases, and 8 bases separated the two germline ends. Germline CDR1 is KGHSH and CDR2 is LQKENI. The CDR3 contains 14 residues. The CDR3 spells CASSPGQMNTEAFF. The CDR3 DNA is TGTGCCAGCTCACCTGGGCAGATGAACACTGAAGCTTTCTTT.

V and J are TRBV6-5 and TRBJ2-1; D perhaps matches TRBD2 (6 bases). The CDR3 is 13 residues long. CDR1 is MNHEY and CDR2 is SVGAGI in the germline V gene. V was shortened by 6 bases and J by 7 bases, with 13 bases between the two germline ends. CDR3 in DNA: TGTGCCAGCAGCCGCGGGGCGGGAAATGAGCAGTTCTTC. The encoded protein is CASSRGAGNEQFF.

V and J are TRBV30 and TRBJ2-2; the match to TRBD2 covers 10 bases. Losses at the gene ends were 3 bases for V and 2 bases for J; bases not matched to a gene: 3. The CDR3 sequence is 15 residues long. In germline, CDR1 is GTSNPN, CDR2 SVGIG (reference sequence). The CDR3 protein is CAWSRTSGNTGELFF. The CDR3 nucleotides are TGTGCCTGGAGCCGGACTAGCGGTAACACCGGGGAGCTGTTTTTT.

This clone was recorded once. This chain connects TRBV6-6 to TRBJ2-7, with D possibly called TRBD1 or TRBD2 (5 bases each). CDR1 and CDR2 from the germline V gene are MNHNY and SVGAGI (reference sequence). V was shortened by 5 bases and J by 0 bases, with 11 bases between the two germline ends. This CDR3 spans 14 amino acids. CDR3 amino acids: CASSPGTASYEQYF. The CDR3 DNA is TGTGCCAGCAGTCCCGGGACCGCCTCCTACGAGCAGTACTTC.

This chain joins TRBV10-3 and TRBJ2-3; D gene ambiguous. The length of the CDR3 is 14 residues. Trimming cost V 3 bases and J 7 bases, with 14 bases left between them. Germline V gives CDR1 ENHRY, CDR2 SYGVKD. CDR3 residues: CAISDPRLSNTQYF. Written as DNA, the CDR3 is TGTGCCATCAGTGATCCAAGGTTGAGTAATACGCAGTATTTT.